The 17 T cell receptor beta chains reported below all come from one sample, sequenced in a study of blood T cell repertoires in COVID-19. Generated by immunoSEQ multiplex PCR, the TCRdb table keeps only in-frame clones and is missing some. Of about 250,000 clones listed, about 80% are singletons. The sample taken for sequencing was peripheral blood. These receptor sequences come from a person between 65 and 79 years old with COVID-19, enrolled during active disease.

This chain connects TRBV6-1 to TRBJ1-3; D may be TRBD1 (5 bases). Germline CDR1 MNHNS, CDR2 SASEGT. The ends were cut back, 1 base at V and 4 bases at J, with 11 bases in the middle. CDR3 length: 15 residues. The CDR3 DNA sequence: TGTGCCAGCAGTGAAGGCGGGGCCACCGGAAACACCATATATTTT. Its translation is CASSEGGATGNTIYF.

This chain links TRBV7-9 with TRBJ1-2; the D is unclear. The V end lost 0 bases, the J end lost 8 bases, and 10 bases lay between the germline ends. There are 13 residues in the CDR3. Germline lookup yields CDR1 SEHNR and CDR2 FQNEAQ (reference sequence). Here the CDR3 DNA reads TGTGCCAGCAGCTTAGCGGTCGGAGCCGGCTACACCTTC. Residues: CASSLAVGAGYTF.

Here the CDR3 reads CASSVDMIGSTSLIFF. The CDR3, as DNA: TGTGCCAGCAGCGTAGATATGATTGGGAGTACTAGCCTCATTTTCTTC. The chain is built from TRBV9 and TRBJ2-1; D is possibly TRBD2 (6 bases). CDR1 and CDR2 from the germline V gene are SGDLS and YYNGEE. The CDR3 contains 16 residues. Trimming took 0 bases from V and 16 from J, leaving 26 bases between them.

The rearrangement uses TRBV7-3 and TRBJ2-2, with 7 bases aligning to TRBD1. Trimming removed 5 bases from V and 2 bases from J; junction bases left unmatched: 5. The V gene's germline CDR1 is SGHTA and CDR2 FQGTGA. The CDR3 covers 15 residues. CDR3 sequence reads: CASSADRVNTGELFF. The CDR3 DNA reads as TGTGCCAGCAGCGCCGACAGGGTAAACACCGGGGAGCTGTTTTTT.

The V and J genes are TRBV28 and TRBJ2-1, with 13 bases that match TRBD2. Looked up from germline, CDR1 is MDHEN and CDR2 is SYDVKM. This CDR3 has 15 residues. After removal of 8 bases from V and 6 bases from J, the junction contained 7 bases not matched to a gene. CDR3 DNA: TGTGCCAGCCGAACTAGCGGGGGGGCCGGCAATGAGCAGTTCTTC. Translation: CASRTSGGAGNEQFF.

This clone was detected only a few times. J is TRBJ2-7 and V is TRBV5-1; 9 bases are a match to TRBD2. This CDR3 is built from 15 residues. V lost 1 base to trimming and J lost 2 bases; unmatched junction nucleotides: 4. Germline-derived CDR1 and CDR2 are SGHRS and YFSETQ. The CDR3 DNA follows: TGCGCCAGCAGCTTGTCTCCTAGCGGGGCCTACGAGCAGTACTTC. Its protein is CASSLSPSGAYEQYF.

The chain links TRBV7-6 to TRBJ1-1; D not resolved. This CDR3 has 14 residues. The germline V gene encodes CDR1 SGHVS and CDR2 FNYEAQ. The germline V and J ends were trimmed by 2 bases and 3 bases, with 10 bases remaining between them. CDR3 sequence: CASSLRGRDTEAFF. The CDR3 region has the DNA TGTGCCAGCAGCTTACGAGGCAGAGACACTGAAGCTTTCTTT.

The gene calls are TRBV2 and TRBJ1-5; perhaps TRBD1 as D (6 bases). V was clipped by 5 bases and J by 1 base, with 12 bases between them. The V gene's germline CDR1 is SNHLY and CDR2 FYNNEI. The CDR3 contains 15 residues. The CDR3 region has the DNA TGTGCCAGCAGTAGGGGACACCAAAGCAATCAGCCCCAGCATTTT. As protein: CASSRGHQSNQPQHF.

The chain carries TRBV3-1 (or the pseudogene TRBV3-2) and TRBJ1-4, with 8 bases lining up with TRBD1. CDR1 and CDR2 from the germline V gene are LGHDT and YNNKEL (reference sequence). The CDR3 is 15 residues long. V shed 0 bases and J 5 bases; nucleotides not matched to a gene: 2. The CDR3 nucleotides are TGTGCCAGCAGCCAAGACCGACAGGGGAATGAAAAACTGTTTTTT. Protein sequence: CASSQDRQGNEKLFF.

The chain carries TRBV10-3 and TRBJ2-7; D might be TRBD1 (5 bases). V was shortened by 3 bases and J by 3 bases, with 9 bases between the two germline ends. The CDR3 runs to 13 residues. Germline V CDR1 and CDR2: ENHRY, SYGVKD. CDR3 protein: CAISDRVNYEQYF. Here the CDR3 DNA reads TGTGCCATCAGTGACAGGGTAAACTACGAGCAGTACTTC.

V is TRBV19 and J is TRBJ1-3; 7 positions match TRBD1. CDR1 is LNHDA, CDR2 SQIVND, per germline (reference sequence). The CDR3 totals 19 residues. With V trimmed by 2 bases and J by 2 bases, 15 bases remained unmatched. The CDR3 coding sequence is TGTGCCAGTAGTATAAAAGGGACAGTTCAAACGGCGGCTGGAAACACCATATATTTT. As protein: CASSIKGTVQTAAGNTIYF.

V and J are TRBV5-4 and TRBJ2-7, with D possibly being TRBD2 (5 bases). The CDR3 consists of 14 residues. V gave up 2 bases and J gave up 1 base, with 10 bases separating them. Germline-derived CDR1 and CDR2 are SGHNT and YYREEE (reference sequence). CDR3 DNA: TGTGCCAGCAGCTTTGGAGGCGGTTCCTACGAGCAGTACTTC. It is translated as CASSFGGGSYEQYF.

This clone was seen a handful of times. CDR3 loop: CASSLRGRNQPQHF. The CDR3 nucleotides are TGTGCCAGCAGTTTAAGGGGGCGCAATCAGCCCCAGCATTTT. V and J are TRBV27 and TRBJ1-5; 7 bases line up with TRBD1. CDR3 length: 14 amino acids. Germline V gene data show CDR1 as MNHEY and CDR2 as SMNVEV (reference sequence). V shed 2 bases and J 2 bases; nucleotides not matched to a gene: 0.

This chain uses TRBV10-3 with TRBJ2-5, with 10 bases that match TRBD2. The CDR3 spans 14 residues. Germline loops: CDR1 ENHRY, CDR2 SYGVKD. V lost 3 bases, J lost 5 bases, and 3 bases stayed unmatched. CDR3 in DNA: TGTGCCATCAGTGATTCAGCGGGGGGGGAGACCCAGTACTTC. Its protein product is CAISDSAGGETQYF.

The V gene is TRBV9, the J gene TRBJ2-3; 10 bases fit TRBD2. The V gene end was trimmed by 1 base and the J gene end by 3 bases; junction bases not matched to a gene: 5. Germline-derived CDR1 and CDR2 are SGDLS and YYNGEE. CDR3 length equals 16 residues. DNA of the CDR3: TGTGCCAGCAGCGTAAGCGCTAGCGGGGGAACAGATACGCAGTATTTT. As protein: CASSVSASGGTDTQYF.

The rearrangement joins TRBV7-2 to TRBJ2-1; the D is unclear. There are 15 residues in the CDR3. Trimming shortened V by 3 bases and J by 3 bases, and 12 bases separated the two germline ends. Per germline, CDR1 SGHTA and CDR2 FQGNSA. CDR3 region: CASSFSVQSYNEQFF. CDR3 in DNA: TGTGCCAGCAGCTTCTCGGTACAGAGCTACAATGAGCAGTTCTTC.

CDR3 DNA sequence: TGTGCCAGCAGTTTATCGGGGACATCTAACTATGGCTACACCTTC. Translating gives CASSLSGTSNYGYTF. The chain is built from TRBV27 and TRBJ1-2, with a weak D call TRBD1 (6 bases). The CDR3 is 15 amino acids. V lost 0 bases and J lost 0, with 8 bases in between. Germline assignment: CDR1 MNHEY and CDR2 SMNVEV (reference sequence).